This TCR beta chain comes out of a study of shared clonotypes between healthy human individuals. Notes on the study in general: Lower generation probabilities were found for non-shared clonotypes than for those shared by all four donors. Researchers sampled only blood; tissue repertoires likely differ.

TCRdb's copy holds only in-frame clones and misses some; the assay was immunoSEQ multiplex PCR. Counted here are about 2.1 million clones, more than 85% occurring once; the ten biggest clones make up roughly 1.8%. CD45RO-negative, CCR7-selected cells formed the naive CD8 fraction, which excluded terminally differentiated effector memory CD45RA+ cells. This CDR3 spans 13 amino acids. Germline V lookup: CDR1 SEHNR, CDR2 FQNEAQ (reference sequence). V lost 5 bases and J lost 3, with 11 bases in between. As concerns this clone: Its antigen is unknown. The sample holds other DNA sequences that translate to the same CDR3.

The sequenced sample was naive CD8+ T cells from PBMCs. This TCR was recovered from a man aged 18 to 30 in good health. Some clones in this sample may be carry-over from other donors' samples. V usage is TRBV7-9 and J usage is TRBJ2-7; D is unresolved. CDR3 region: CASSPPGGYEQYF. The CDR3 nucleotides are TGTGCCAGCAGCCCCCCCGGTGGCTACGAGCAGTACTTC.